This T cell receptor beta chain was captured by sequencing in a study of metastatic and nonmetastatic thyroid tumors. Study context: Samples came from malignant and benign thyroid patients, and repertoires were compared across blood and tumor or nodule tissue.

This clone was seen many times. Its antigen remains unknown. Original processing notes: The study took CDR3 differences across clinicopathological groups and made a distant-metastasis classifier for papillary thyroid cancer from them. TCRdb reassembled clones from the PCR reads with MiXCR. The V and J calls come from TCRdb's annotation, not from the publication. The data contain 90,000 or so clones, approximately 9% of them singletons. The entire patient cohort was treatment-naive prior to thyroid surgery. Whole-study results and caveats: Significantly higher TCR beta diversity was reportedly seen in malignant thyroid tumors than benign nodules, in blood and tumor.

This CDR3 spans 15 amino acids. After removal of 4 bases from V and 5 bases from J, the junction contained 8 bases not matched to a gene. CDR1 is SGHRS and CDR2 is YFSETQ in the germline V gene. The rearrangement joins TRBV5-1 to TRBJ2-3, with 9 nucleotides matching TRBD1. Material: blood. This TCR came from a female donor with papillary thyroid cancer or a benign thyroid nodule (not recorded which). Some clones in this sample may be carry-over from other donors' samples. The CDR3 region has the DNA TGCGCCAGCAGCAGCTCCGGGACAGGGATAGATACGCAGTATTTT. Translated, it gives CASSSSGTGIDTQYF.